This TCR beta chain was identified during a study of cytomegalovirus exposure and HLA in healthy donors. Study-level results: Across donors, most TCRs were seen rarely, yet some public ones were widespread. TCR beta sequences numbering around 15,000 were associated with HLA alleles at 0.05 false discovery rate in a later analysis.

Points on this clone: What it binds is not known.

A multiplex PCR was run with 60 Vbeta primers and 13 Jbeta primers. Repertoires were generated with immunoSEQ multiplex PCR, while TCRdb's copy carries only in-frame clones and drops some. There are roughly 190,000 clones in the sample; around 83% occur only once, and approximately 1.6% lies in the top ten. This TCR derives from a man in his forties in good health and CMV-seropositive. Input material: PBMCs.

CDR3 residues: CASSLGRGLGTEAFF. DNA for the CDR3: TGCGCCAGCAGCTTGGGTAGGGGGCTCGGCACTGAAGCTTTCTTT. The chain employs TRBV5-1 and TRBJ1-1, with 7 bases matching TRBD1. This CDR3 region has 15 residues. The junction had 6 bases not matched to a gene; V was cut back by 0 bases and J by 4 bases. The V gene's germline CDR1 is SGHRS and CDR2 YFSETQ.